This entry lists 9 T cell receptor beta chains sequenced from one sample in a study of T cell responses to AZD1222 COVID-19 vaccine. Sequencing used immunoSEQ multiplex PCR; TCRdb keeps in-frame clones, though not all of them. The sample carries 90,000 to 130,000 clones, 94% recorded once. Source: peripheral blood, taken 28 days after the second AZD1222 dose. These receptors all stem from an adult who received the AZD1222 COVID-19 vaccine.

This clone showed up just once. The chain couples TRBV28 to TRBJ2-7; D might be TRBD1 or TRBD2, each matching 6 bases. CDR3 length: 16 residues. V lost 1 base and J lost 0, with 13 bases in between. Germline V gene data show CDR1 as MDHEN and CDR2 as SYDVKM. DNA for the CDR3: TGTGCCAGCAGTTTATTAAAGGCGGGACACTCCTACGAGCAGTACTTC. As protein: CASSLLKAGHSYEQYF.

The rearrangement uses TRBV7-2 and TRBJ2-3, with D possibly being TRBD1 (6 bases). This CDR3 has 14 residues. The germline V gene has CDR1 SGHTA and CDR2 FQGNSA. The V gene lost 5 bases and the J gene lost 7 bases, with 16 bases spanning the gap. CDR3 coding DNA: TGTGCCAGCAGCCTGGAGGACAGTGTACATACGCAGTATTTT. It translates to CASSLEDSVHTQYF.

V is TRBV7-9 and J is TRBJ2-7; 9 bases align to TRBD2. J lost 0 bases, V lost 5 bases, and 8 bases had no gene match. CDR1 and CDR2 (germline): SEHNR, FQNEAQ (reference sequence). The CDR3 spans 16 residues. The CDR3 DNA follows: TGTGCCAGCAGCCAAGGCGGCGGGAGGGCCTCCTACGAGCAGTACTTC. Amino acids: CASSQGGGRASYEQYF. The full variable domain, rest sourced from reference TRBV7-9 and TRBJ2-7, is DTGVSQNPRHKITKRGQNVTFRCDPISEHNRLYWYRQTLGQGPEFLTYFQNEAQLEKSRLLSDRFSAERPKGSFSTLEIQRTEQGDSAMYLCASSQGGGRASYEQYFGPGTRLTVT.

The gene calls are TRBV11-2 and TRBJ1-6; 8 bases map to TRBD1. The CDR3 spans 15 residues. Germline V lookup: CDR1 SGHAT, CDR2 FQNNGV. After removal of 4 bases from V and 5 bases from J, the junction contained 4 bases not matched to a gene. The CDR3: CASSSSDRDNSPLHF. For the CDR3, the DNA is TGTGCCAGCAGCTCCTCGGACAGGGATAATTCACCCCTCCACTTT.

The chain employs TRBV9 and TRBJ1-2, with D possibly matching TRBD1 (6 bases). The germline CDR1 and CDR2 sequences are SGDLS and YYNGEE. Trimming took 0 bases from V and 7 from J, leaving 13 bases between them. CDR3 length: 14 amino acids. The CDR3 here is CASSVASQGAGYTF. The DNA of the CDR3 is TGTGCCAGCAGCGTAGCTTCACAGGGAGCTGGCTACACCTTC.

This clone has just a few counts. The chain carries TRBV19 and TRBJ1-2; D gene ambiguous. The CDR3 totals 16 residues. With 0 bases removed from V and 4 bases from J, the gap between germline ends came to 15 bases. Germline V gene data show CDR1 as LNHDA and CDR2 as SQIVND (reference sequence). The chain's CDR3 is CASSIDPFAGIYGYTF. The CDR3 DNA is TGTGCCAGTAGTATAGATCCCTTTGCGGGGATCTATGGCTACACCTTC.

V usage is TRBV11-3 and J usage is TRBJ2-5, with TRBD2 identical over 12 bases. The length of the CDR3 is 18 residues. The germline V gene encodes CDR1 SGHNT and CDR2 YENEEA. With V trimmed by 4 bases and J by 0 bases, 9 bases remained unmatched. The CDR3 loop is CASSSPSSGREYQETQYF. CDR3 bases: TGTGCCAGCAGCTCCCCATCTAGCGGGAGGGAATACCAAGAGACCCAGTACTTC.

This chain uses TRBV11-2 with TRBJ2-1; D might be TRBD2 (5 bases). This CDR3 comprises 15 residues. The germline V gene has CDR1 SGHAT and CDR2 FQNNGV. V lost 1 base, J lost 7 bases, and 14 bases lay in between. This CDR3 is CASSLALASRNEQFF. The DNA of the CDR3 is TGTGCCAGCAGCTTAGCCCTTGCTAGCAGGAATGAGCAGTTCTTC.

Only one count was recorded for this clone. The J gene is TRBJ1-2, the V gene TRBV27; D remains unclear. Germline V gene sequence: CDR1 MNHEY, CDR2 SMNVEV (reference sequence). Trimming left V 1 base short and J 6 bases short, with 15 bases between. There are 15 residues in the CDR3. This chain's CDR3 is CASSLLGRAFDGYTF. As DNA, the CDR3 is TGTGCCAGCAGTTTATTGGGAAGGGCTTTCGATGGCTACACCTTC.